Reported below is one T cell receptor (beta chain). Its target is not known. The CDR3 has 15 residues. V lost 0 bases to trimming and J lost 2 bases, with 11 bases between them. Germline V lookup: CDR1 SGHRS, CDR2 YFSETQ. Targeted sequencing depth ranged from 1 in 200,000 to 1 in 1 million T cells. Clones were sequenced by immunoSEQ multiplex PCR, and TCRdb holds only the in-frame ones, with some missing. The sample includes 330,000 or so clones, roughly 71% of them seen just once. The data belong to a study of cytotoxic CD8 clonotypes in ibrutinib-treated CLL. Study background: The study recorded mean values of around 250,000 productive templates and 80,000 to 100,000 productive rearrangements per sample.

Overall study results and limits: Clonality measured at baseline exceeded age-matched healthy donors, tracking circulating CD8+ T-cell counts.

The chain employs TRBV5-1 and TRBJ1-1; no definite D call. This material consisted of PBMCs, taken after 36 months of ibrutinib treatment. The source of this sequence is a human donor with chronic lymphocytic leukemia. This CDR3 is CASSLEAIPNTEAFF. The CDR3 nucleotides read TGCGCCAGCAGCTTGGAGGCGATACCTAACACTGAAGCTTTCTTT.